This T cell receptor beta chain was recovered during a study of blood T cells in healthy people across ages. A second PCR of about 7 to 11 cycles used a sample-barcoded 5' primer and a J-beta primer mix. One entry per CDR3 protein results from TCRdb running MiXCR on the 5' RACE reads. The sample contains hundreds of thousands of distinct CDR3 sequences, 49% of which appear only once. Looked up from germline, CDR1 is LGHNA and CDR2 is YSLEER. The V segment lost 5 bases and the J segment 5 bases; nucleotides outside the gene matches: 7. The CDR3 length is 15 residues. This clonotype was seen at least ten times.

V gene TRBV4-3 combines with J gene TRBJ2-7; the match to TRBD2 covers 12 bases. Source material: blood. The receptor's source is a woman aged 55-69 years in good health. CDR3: CASSLYWTSGNEQYF. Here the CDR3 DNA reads TGCGCCAGCAGCTTATACTGGACTAGCGGGAACGAGCAGTACTTC.